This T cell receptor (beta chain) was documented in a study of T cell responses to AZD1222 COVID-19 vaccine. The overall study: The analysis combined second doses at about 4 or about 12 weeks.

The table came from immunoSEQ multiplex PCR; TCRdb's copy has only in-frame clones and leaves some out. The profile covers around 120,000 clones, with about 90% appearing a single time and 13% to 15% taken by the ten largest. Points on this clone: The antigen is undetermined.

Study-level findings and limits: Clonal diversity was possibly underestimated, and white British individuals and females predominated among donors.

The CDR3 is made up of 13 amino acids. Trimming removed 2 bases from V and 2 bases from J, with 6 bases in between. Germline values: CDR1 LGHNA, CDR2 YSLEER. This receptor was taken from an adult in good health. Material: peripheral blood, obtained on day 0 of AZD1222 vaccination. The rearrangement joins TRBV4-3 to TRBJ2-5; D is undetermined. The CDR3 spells CASSQSRQETQYF. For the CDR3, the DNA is TGCGCCAGCAGCCAATCGCGGCAAGAGACCCAGTACTTC.